This T cell receptor (beta chain) was retrieved from a study of beta chain features in type 1 diabetes. Overall study context: On cell yields, gender and age, patients and healthy donors were similar.

The table lists this clone with many counts. What it binds is not known. The CDR3 covers 14 residues. V was trimmed by 5 bases and J by 6 bases, leaving 14 bases between them. CDR1 is SGHVS, CDR2 FQNEAQ, per germline. Averaging approximately 0.11 L, one heparinised blood draw was given by each donor. CD45RO/CCR7/CD25/CD127/CD95/CD27 separated CD4+ naive, central memory, regulatory and stem cell-like memory cells by sorting. Sequenced material consisted of expressed TCRB transcripts (all of the isolated RNA was reverse transcribed). Assay used: immunoSEQ multiplex PCR; TCRdb lists only in-frame clones, some missing. The data show about 390,000 clones, 9.6% seen once. Study-wide results and caveats: In all four CD4+ subsets, TCRB CDR3 length was significantly, moderately reduced in type 1 diabetes. Naive, central memory and regulatory TCRB repertoires appeared more similar among patients than healthy donors.

Material for sequencing was central memory CD4+ T cells from blood. This TCR came from a man under 40 with type 1 diabetes. The chain recombines TRBV7-8 with TRBJ2-1; tentatively, D is TRBD2 (5 bases). CDR3 bases: TGTGCCAGCAGCCACCCGGGGTTTCTCAATGAGCAGTTCTTC. Translation: CASSHPGFLNEQFF.